This T cell receptor beta chain is from a study of blood T cell repertoires in COVID-19. Study-level background: COVID-19 samples, acute and convalescent, were from the United States, Italy and Spain.

Only in-frame clones appear in the TCRdb table, and some are missing; sequencing was by immunoSEQ multiplex PCR. The sample carries 170,000 or so clones, roughly 80% recorded once. Participants, 18 to 89 years old, spanned some 23 US areas. In Cohort 3, a recovered donor had either two negative PCRs, clearance, or symptom resolution. The CDR3 loop spans 16 amino acids. CDR1 is SGHAT, CDR2 FQNNGV, per germline. The V gene end was trimmed by 5 bases and the J gene end by 8 bases; junction bases not matched to a gene: 14. Sequencing was performed on PBMCs or T cells enriched from blood (not recorded which). The TCR sequence derives from a woman aged 45-59 years who had recovered from COVID-19. The rearrangement uses TRBV11-2 and TRBJ2-1; 8 bases align to TRBD2. Here the CDR3 DNA reads TGTGCCAGCAGCCATAGTACCGGGAGGGCCCTCTATGAGCAGTTCTTC. It encodes CASSHSTGRALYEQFF.